The clone carrying this TCR beta chain was found a few times. J lost 6 bases, V lost 0 bases, and 3 bases had no gene match. The CDR3 length is 16 residues. In germline, CDR1 is SEHNR, CDR2 FQNEAQ (reference sequence). As originally analysed: How many nucleated cells were present was estimated from reference gene primer amplification. Repertoires were generated with immunoSEQ multiplex PCR, while TCRdb's copy carries only in-frame clones and drops some. The V and J calls and clone size come from that table; D and trimming were worked out from the DNA. The sample shows about 420,000 clones, 80% to 90% of them seen only once. The data originate from a study of blood T cell repertoires in COVID-19.

This clonotype was sampled from a man in his late teens or twenties with COVID-19, enrolled during active disease. Sequencing was performed on peripheral blood. This chain uses TRBV7-9 with TRBJ1-5; 12 bases line up with TRBD1. The CDR3 DNA sequence: TGTGCCAGCAGCTTAGCCGGGACAGGGGGCGTTCAGCCCCAGCATTTT. Translation gives CASSLAGTGGVQPQHF.